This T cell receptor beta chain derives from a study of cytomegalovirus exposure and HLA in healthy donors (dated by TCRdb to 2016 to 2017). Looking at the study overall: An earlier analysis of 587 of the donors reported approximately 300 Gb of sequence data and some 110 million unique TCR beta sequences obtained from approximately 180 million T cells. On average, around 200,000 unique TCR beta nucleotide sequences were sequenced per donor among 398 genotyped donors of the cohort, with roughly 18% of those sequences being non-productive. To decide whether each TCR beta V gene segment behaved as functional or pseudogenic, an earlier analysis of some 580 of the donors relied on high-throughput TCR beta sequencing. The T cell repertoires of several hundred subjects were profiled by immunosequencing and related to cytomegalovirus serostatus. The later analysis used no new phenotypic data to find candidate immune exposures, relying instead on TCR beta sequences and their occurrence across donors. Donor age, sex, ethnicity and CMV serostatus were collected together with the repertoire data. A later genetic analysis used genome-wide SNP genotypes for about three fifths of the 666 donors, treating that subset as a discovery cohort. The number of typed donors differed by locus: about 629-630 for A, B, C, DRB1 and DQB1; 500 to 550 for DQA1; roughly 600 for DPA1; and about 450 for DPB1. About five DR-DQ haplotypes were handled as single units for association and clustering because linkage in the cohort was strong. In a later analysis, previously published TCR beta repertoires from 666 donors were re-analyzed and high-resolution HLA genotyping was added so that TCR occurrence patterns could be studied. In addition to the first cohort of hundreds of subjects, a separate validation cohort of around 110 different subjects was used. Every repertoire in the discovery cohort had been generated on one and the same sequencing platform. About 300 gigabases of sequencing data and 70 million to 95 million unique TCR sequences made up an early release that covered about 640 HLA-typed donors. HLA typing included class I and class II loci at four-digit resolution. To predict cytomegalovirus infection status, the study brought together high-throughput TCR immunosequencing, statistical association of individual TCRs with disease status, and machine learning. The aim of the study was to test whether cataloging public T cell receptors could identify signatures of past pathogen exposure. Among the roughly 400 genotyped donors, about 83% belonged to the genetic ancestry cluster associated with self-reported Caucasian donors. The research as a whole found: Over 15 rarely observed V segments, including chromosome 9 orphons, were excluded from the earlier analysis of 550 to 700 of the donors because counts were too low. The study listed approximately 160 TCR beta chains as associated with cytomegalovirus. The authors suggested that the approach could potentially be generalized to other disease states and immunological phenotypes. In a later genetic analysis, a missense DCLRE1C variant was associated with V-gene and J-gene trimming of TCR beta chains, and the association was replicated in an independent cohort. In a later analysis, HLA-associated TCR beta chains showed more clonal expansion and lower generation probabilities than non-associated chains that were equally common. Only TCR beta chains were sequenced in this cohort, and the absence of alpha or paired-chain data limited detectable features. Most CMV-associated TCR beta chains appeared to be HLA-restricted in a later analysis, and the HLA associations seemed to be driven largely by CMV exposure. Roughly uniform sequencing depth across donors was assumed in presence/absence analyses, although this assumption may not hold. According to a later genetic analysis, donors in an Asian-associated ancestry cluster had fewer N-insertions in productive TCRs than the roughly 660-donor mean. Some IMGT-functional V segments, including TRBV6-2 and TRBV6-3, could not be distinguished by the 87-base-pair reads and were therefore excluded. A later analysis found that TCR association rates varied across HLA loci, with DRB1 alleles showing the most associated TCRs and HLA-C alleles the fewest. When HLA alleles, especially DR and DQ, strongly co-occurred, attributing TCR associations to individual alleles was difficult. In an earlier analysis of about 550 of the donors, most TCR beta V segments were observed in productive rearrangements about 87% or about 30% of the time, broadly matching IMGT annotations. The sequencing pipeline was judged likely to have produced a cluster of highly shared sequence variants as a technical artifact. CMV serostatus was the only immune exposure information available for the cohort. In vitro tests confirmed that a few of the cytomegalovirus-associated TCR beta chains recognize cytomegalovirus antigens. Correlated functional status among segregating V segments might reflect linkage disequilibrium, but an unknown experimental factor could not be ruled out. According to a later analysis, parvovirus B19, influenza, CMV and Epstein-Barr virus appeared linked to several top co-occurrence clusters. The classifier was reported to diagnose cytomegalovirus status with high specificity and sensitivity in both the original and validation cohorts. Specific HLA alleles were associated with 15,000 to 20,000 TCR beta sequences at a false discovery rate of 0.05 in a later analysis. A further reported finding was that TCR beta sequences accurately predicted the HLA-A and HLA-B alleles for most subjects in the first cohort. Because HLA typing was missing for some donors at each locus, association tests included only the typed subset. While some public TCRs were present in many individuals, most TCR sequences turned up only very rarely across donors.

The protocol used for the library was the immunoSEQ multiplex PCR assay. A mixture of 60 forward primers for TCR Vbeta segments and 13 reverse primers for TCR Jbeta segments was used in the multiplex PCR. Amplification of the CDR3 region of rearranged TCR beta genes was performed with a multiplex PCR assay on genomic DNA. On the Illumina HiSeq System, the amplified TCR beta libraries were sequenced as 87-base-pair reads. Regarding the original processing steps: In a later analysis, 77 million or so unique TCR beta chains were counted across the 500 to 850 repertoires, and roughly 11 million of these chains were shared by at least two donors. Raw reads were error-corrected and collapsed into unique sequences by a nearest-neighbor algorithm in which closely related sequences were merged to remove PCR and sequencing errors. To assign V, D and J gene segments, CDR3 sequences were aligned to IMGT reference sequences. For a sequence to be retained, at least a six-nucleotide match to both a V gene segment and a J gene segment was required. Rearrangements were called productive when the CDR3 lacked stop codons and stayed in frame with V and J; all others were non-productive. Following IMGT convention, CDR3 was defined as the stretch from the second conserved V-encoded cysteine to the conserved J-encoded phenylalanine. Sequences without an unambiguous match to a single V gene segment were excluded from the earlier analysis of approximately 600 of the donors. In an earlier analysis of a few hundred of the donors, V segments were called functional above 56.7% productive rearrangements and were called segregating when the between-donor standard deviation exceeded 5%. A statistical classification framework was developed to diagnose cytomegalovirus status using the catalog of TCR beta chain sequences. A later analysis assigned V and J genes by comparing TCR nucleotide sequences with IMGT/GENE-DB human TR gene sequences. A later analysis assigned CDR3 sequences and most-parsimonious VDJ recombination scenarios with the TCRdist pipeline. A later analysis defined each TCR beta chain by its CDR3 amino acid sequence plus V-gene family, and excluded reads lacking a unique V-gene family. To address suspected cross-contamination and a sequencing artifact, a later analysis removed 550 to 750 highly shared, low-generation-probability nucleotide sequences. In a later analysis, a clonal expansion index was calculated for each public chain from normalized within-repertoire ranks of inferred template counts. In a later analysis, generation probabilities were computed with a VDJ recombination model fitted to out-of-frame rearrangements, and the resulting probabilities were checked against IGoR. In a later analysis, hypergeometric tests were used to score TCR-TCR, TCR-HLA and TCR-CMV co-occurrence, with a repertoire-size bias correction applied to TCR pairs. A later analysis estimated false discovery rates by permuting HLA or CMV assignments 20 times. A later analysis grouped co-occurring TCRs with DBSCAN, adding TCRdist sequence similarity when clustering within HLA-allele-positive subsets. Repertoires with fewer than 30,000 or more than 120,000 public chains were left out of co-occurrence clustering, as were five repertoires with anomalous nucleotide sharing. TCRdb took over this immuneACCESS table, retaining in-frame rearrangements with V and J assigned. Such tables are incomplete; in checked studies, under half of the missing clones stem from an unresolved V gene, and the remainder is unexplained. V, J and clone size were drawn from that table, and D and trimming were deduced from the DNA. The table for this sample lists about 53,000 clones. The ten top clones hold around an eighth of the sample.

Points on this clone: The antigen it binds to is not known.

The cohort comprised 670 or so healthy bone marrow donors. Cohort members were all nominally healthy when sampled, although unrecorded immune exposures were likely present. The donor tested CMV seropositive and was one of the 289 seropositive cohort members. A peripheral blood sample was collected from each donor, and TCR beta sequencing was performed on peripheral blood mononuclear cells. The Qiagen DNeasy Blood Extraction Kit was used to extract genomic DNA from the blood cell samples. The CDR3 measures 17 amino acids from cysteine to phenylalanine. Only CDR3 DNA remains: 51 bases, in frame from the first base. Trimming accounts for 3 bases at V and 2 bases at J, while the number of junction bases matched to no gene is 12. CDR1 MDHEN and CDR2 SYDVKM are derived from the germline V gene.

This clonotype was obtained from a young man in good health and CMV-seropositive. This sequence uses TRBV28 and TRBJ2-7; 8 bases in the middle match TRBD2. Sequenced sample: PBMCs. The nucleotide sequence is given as TGTGCCAGCAGTTTTAGGGTGGCGGGAGGCCAGACCTACGAGCAGTACTTC. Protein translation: CASSFRVAGGQTYEQYF.